A selection of T cell receptor beta chains follows, all from one sample in a study of T cells in Graves' hyperthyroidism and ophthalmopathy. In TCRdb, the multiplex PCR reads were re-called with MiXCR into one record per CDR3 protein. The sample carries over 500,000 distinct CDR3 sequences, over 35% recorded once. The sample taken for sequencing was peripheral blood or thyroid tissue (not recorded which). The receptors were sampled from an adult woman with Graves' disease, either hyperthyroidism or ophthalmopathy (not recorded which). Each CDR3 is given with its conserved first and last residue. The D gene is left open where the match is weak. Only part of the rows carry a size: once, few, many, or a class if the clone is expanded.

>TRBD1|once|TRBV2|TRBJ1-4
CASRPTRTGEGKLFF
TGTGCCAGCAGACCTACACGGACAGGGGAGGGAAAACTGTTTTTT
>NA|many|TRBV19|TRBJ2-5
CASRGGETQYF
TGTGCCAGTAGGGGTGGAGAGACCCAGTACTTC
>NA|many|TRBV6-1|TRBJ1-5
CASSVRRGRGNQPQHF
TGTGCCAGCAGTGTACGCAGGGGTCGTGGCAATCAGCCCCAGCATTTT
>TRBD1|NA|TRBV24-1|TRBJ2-7
CATSESGQSSYEQYF
TGTGCCACCAGTGAATCGGGACAGAGCTCCTACGAGCAGTACTTC
>NA|NA|TRBV19|TRBJ2-7
CASSTRDSYEQYF
TGTGCCAGTAGTACCCGGGACTCCTACGAGCAGTACTTC
>TRBD1|many|TRBV7-9|TRBJ1-5
CASSSDRGSNQPQHF
TGTGCCAGCAGCTCGGACAGGGGAAGCAATCAGCCCCAGCATTTT
>NA|NA|TRBV14|TRBJ2-7
CASSQDLSSTYEQYF
TGTGCCAGCAGCCAAGATCTGAGTTCCACCTACGAGCAGTACTTC
>NA|NA|TRBV6-6|TRBJ2-7
CASSLGQSRSEQYF
TGTGCCAGCAGCTTAGGACAAAGTCGTAGCGAGCAGTACTTC
>NA|few|TRBV28|TRBJ2-7
CAIKPTGTPYEQYF
TGTGCCATCAAACCAACCGGGACTCCCTACGAGCAGTACTTC
>NA|NA|TRBV7-9|TRBJ2-7
CASSPEISYEQYF
TGTGCCAGCAGCCCCGAGATTTCCTACGAGCAGTACTTC
>TRBD1|NA|TRBV7-2|TRBJ2-7
CASSPAQGAIYEQYF
TGTGCCAGCAGCCCGGCACAGGGGGCGATCTACGAGCAGTACTTC
>NA|NA|TRBV20-1|TRBJ2-5
CSAATAQETQYF
TGCAGTGCCGCGACAGCCCAAGAGACCCAGTACTTC
>NA|many|TRBV7-8|TRBJ2-7
CASSLAFSPTASYEQYF
TGTGCCAGCAGCTTAGCTTTCTCCCCGACAGCTTCCTACGAGCAGTACTTC
>TRBD1|many|TRBV5-1|TRBJ1-1
CASSLDRGASRGAFF
TGCGCCAGCAGCTTGGACAGGGGAGCTTCGCGGGGAGCTTTCTTT
>NA|NA|TRBV25-1|TRBJ2-2
CASSLPAVNTGELFF
TGTGCCAGCAGTTTGCCCGCGGTTAACACCGGGGAGCTGTTTTTT
>NA|many|TRBV7-9|TRBJ2-7
CASSLGGSGAYEQYF
TGTGCCAGCAGCTTAGGAGGGAGTGGGGCCTACGAGCAGTACTTC
>NA|few|TRBV10-3|TRBJ1-4
CAISVRWREKLFF
TGTGCCATCAGTGTGCGGTGGAGGGAAAAACTGTTTTTT
>NA|many|TRBV14|TRBJ2-5
CASSQVSGGMAQYF
TGTGCCAGCAGCCAAGTATCCGGCGGCATGGCCCAGTACTTC
>TRBD1|many|TRBV19|TRBJ1-5
CASSDRGRLTQPQHF
TGTGCCAGTAGTGACAGGGGGCGCTTAACTCAGCCCCAGCATTTT
>NA|NA|TRBV7-2|TRBJ2-6
CASSFTNSGANVLTF
TGTGCCAGCAGCTTTACGAACTCTGGGGCCAACGTCCTGACTTTC
>NA|NA|TRBV2|TRBJ2-7
CASTEVNYEQYF
TGTGCCAGCACAGAAGTAAATTACGAGCAGTACTTC
>TRBD1|NA|TRBV2|TRBJ2-5
CASSLTGVGQETQYF
TGTGCCAGCAGTCTGACAGGGGTGGGGCAAGAGACCCAGTACTTC
>TRBD1|few|TRBV5-1|TRBJ1-6
CASSPLETGDNSPLHF
TGCGCCAGCAGCCCCCTGGAGACAGGGGACAATTCACCCCTCCACTTT
>NA|many|TRBV6-2/TRBV6-3|TRBJ1-2
CATQTLSNGYTF
TGTGCCACCCAGACACTGAGTAATGGCTACACCTTC
>TRBD1|once|TRBV29-1|TRBJ1-1
CSVSGGWSTEAFF
TGCAGCGTGTCAGGGGGCTGGAGCACTGAAGCTTTCTTT
>NA|NA|TRBV12-3/TRBV12-4|TRBJ2-5
CASSPLGRGQETQYF
TGTGCCAGCAGTCCACTAGGACGCGGACAAGAGACCCAGTACTTC
>NA|many|TRBV29-1|TRBJ1-2
CSVDFQAGKNYGYTF
TGCAGCGTTGACTTTCAGGCAGGGAAAAACTATGGCTACACCTTC
>TRBD2|many|TRBV7-6|TRBJ2-7
CASSLGEREEAYEQYF
TGTGCCAGCAGCTTAGGGGAGCGGGAGGAGGCCTACGAGCAGTACTTC
>NA|once|TRBV28|TRBJ2-2
CASQMWGGFTGELFF
TGTGCCTCCCAAATGTGGGGCGGGTTCACCGGGGAGCTGTTTTTT
>NA|few|TRBV5-1|TRBJ2-7
CASSYGEGGEQYF
TGCGCCAGCAGCTACGGTGAAGGGGGCGAGCAGTACTTC
>TRBD2|few|TRBV20-1|TRBJ2-1
CSAKPGLAGSYNEQFF
TGCAGTGCTAAACCGGGACTAGCGGGATCCTACAATGAGCAGTTCTTC
>NA|NA|TRBV9|TRBJ1-2
CASSVEAQSYGYTF
TGTGCCAGCAGCGTAGAGGCCCAGAGCTATGGCTACACCTTC
>NA|NA|TRBV20-1|TRBJ1-6
CSARSSGFGSPLHF
TGCAGTGCTAGATCATCCGGTTTCGGCTCACCCCTCCACTTT
>TRBD1|few|TRBV19|TRBJ1-6
CARQGVTYNSPLHF
TGTGCCAGACAGGGGGTGACCTATAATTCACCCCTCCACTTT
>TRBD2|few|TRBV2|TRBJ2-2
CASLLAHTGELFF
TGTGCCAGCTTACTAGCGCACACCGGGGAGCTGTTTTTT
>NA|NA|TRBV20-1|TRBJ1-1
CSASGTSYTEAFF
TGCAGTGCTAGTGGGACATCTTACACTGAAGCTTTCTTT
>NA|many|TRBV10-3|TRBJ2-7
CAISESRQAVTYEQYF
TGTGCCATCAGTGAGTCGCGGCAGGCTGTAACCTACGAGCAGTACTTC